In this sample, the clone carrying this TCR beta chain turned up a few times. These data originate in a study of cytomegalovirus exposure and HLA in healthy donors. The CDR3 is 13 residues long. The germline V gene encodes CDR1 SGHTA and CDR2 FQGNSA. With 1 base removed from V and 4 bases from J, the gap between germline ends came to 6 bases. 60 Vbeta and 13 Jbeta primers were used in PCR. Per the authors' pipeline: In a later analysis, roughly 11 million of 65 million to 90 million unique beta chains occurred in at least two donors. Assay used: immunoSEQ multiplex PCR; TCRdb lists only in-frame clones, some missing. Clonal size and the V and J genes are those of that table, whereas D and trimming came from the DNA. The table records roughly 150,000 clones, around 82% of them present only once. Nominally healthy donors were sampled, though unrecorded immune exposures were likely.

The genes are TRBV7-2 and TRBJ2-3; D not certain. This TCR derives from a woman aged 40 to 55 in good health and CMV-seropositive. Sequencing was done on a sample of PBMCs. The CDR3 loop reads CASSLERADTQYF. DNA for the CDR3: TGTGCCAGCAGCTTAGAACGGGCAGATACGCAGTATTTT.